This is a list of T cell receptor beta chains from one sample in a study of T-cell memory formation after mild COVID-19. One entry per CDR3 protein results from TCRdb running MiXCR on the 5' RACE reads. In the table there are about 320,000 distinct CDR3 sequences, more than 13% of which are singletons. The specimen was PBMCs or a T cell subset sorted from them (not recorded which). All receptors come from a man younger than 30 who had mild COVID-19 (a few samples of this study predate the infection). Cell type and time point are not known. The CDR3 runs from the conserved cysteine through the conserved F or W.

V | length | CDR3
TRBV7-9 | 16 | CASSPPGREGTYEQYF
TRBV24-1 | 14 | CATAHGILDNEQFF
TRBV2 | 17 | CASSPDRVGNSNQPQHF
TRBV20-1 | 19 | CSARGQGQPLAGAQETQYF
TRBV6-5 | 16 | CASNPNYGQFNQPQHF
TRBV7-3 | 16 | CASSLNGPEYQETQYF
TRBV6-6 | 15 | CASLVSGALPHTQYF
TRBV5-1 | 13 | CASSFSRDDIQYF
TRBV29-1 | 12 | CSVGPSDNEQFF
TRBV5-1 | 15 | CASGRGDGDTGELFF
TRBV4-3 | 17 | CASSQGQGGTQNEKLFF
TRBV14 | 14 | CASSQGGPGVEAFF
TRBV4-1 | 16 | CASSHPVGASTDTQYF
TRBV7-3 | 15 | CASSYSGGGQYTQYF
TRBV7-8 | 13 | CASSPRTAYGYTF
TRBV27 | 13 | CASSLGTSGTQYF
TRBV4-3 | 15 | CASSQDTGRVGEQYF
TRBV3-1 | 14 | CASSQVGQNYGYTF
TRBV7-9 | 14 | CASSRQALNSPLHF
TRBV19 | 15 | CASQLTSGSVNEQFF
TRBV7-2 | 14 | CASSLGVGRYGYTF
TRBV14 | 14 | CASSQVWGSETQYF
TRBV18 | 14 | CASSPGQGAGEQYF
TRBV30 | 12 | CAWRGTGKAQYF